Listed below are T cell receptor beta chains from one sample, sequenced in a study of T cells in narcolepsy. TCRdb's copy holds only in-frame clones and misses some; the assay was immunoSEQ multiplex PCR. This table has tens of thousands of clones, approximately 85% appearing once. The sample was memory (CD45RA-) CD4+ T cells from blood. The receptor source for this set is a human donor in good health. CDR3s include the opening cysteine and the closing phenylalanine or tryptophan. The D gene is left open where the match is weak. Clone size is not always given. Where it is, it says once, few, many or a class for expanded clones.

clone_size: -; j_call: TRBJ2-2; d_call: -; cdr3_length: 15; v_call: TRBV11-3; cdr3_nt: TGTGCCAGCAGCTCCCGGGACGCAGCCACCGGGGAGCTGTTTTTT; cdr3_aa: CASSSRDAATGELFF
clone_size: -; j_call: TRBJ1-2; d_call: TRBD1; cdr3_length: 13; v_call: TRBV7-8; cdr3_nt: TGTGCCAGCAGCCGTCGACAGGGCGGTGGCTACACCTTC; cdr3_aa: CASSRRQGGGYTF
clone_size: -; j_call: TRBJ2-1; d_call: TRBD2; cdr3_length: 13; v_call: TRBV2; cdr3_nt: TGTGCCAGCAGGACTAGCGGGGCCAATGAGCAGTTCTTC; cdr3_aa: CASRTSGANEQFF
clone_size: -; j_call: TRBJ2-5; d_call: TRBD1; cdr3_length: 21; v_call: TRBV15; cdr3_nt: TGTGCCACCAGCAGAGGACAGCCTCCACAGGGGGCACTCGCCACCCAAGAGACCCAGTACTTC; cdr3_aa: CATSRGQPPQGALATQETQYF
clone_size: -; j_call: TRBJ2-7; d_call: -; cdr3_length: 14; v_call: TRBV6-5; cdr3_nt: TGTGCCAGCAGTTACAGGGTCAGCTCCTACGAGCAGTACTTC; cdr3_aa: CASSYRVSSYEQYF
clone_size: -; j_call: TRBJ2-4; d_call: TRBD1; cdr3_length: 16; v_call: TRBV27; cdr3_nt: TGTGCCAGCAGTTTGGACAGGGAGAGGGCCAAAAACATTCAGTACTTC; cdr3_aa: CASSLDRERAKNIQYF
clone_size: once; j_call: TRBJ2-1; d_call: -; cdr3_length: 13; v_call: TRBV12-5; cdr3_nt: TGTGCTAGTGGTTTTGGGCAACACAATGAGCAGTTCTTC; cdr3_aa: CASGFGQHNEQFF
clone_size: -; j_call: TRBJ1-3; d_call: -; cdr3_length: 15; v_call: TRBV4-2; cdr3_nt: TGTGCCAGCAGCCGAGACACAAGCTCTGGAAACACCATATATTTT; cdr3_aa: CASSRDTSSGNTIYF
clone_size: -; j_call: TRBJ1-4; d_call: -; cdr3_length: 15; v_call: TRBV30; cdr3_nt: TGTGCCTGGACCCTGGGGGGCGCGACTAATGAAAAACTGTTTTTT; cdr3_aa: CAWTLGGATNEKLFF
clone_size: once; j_call: TRBJ2-1; d_call: TRBD2; cdr3_length: 20; v_call: TRBV19; cdr3_nt: TGTGCCAGTAGTTCCCTGCGGGGGGGCCATAGCGGGAGGGCCAACAATGAGCAGTTCTTC; cdr3_aa: CASSSLRGGHSGRANNEQFF
clone_size: -; j_call: TRBJ2-3; d_call: -; cdr3_length: 15; v_call: TRBV6-1; cdr3_nt: TGTGCCAGCAGTCCTACGAGTGGCCCCACAGATACGCAGTATTTT; cdr3_aa: CASSPTSGPTDTQYF
clone_size: -; j_call: TRBJ2-1; d_call: -; cdr3_length: 14; v_call: TRBV27; cdr3_nt: TGTGCCAGCACACTAACTAGGTACGGCAATGAGCAGTTCTTC; cdr3_aa: CASTLTRYGNEQFF
clone_size: -; j_call: TRBJ2-3; d_call: -; cdr3_length: 18; v_call: TRBV6-1; cdr3_nt: TGTGCCAGCAGTGAGGCTAAGGGTCCGCGGCGCCTCACAGATACGCAGTATTTT; cdr3_aa: CASSEAKGPRRLTDTQYF
clone_size: -; j_call: TRBJ2-2; d_call: -; cdr3_length: 12; v_call: TRBV5-5; cdr3_nt: TGTGCCAGCAGCCTGAAAAACGGGGAGCTGTTTTTT; cdr3_aa: CASSLKNGELFF
clone_size: -; j_call: TRBJ2-4; d_call: TRBD1; cdr3_length: 15; v_call: TRBV5-1; cdr3_nt: TGCGCCAGCAGCTTGGGAGACAGGGGAAAAAACATTCAGTACTTC; cdr3_aa: CASSLGDRGKNIQYF
clone_size: -; j_call: TRBJ1-2; d_call: TRBD1; cdr3_length: 15; v_call: TRBV6-1; cdr3_nt: TGTGCCAGCAGTGAGGTCGGGACAGGGGGCGCGGAGTACACCTTC; cdr3_aa: CASSEVGTGGAEYTF
clone_size: -; j_call: TRBJ2-2; d_call: -; cdr3_length: 14; v_call: TRBV15; cdr3_nt: TGTGCCACCAGCAGAGTTACAGGGCCCGGGGAGCTGTTTTTT; cdr3_aa: CATSRVTGPGELFF
clone_size: -; j_call: TRBJ1-5; d_call: TRBD1; cdr3_length: 14; v_call: TRBV2; cdr3_nt: TGTGCCAGCGGGGGACAGGATCTAAATCAGCCCCAGCATTTT; cdr3_aa: CASGGQDLNQPQHF
clone_size: -; j_call: TRBJ2-5; d_call: -; cdr3_length: 15; v_call: TRBV15; cdr3_nt: TGTGCCACCAGCAGAGGGGCCCAGGGATCAGAGACCCAGTACTTC; cdr3_aa: CATSRGAQGSETQYF
clone_size: -; j_call: TRBJ2-1; d_call: TRBD2; cdr3_length: 14; v_call: TRBV30; cdr3_nt: TGTGCCTGGAGGGGGCTAGCGGGGTACAATGAGCAGTTCTTC; cdr3_aa: CAWRGLAGYNEQFF
clone_size: once; j_call: TRBJ2-5; d_call: -; cdr3_length: 14; v_call: TRBV15; cdr3_nt: TGTGCCACCAATGGAGACAGAGGCGGAAGGACCCAGTACTTC; cdr3_aa: CATNGDRGGRTQYF
clone_size: once; j_call: TRBJ2-7; d_call: -; cdr3_length: 11; v_call: TRBV11-2; cdr3_nt: TGTGCCAGCAGCTTAGCCTACGAGCAGTACTTC; cdr3_aa: CASSLAYEQYF
clone_size: -; j_call: TRBJ2-5; d_call: -; cdr3_length: 12; v_call: TRBV18; cdr3_nt: TGTGCCAGCTCACCACCCCGAGAGACCCAGTACTTC; cdr3_aa: CASSPPRETQYF
clone_size: -; j_call: TRBJ2-1; d_call: -; cdr3_length: 15; v_call: TRBV6-6; cdr3_nt: TGTGCCAGCAGTTTATCCGGGACTCTGTACAATGAGCAGTTCTTC; cdr3_aa: CASSLSGTLYNEQFF
clone_size: -; j_call: TRBJ2-1; d_call: TRBD2; cdr3_length: 13; v_call: TRBV5-1; cdr3_nt: TGCGCCAGCACTTGGGGACTAGTCAATGAGCAGTTCTTC; cdr3_aa: CASTWGLVNEQFF
clone_size: -; j_call: TRBJ2-2; d_call: -; cdr3_length: 17; v_call: TRBV29-1; cdr3_nt: TGCAGCGTTGACGGCCGAGGCGGGGCCCTGGGGGGCGGGGAGCTGTTTTTT; cdr3_aa: CSVDGRGGALGGGELFF
clone_size: -; j_call: TRBJ2-7; d_call: -; cdr3_length: 13; v_call: TRBV27; cdr3_nt: TGTGCCAGTCGAGGGTTGATTCCATACGAGCAGTACTTC; cdr3_aa: CASRGLIPYEQYF
clone_size: -; j_call: TRBJ2-3; d_call: -; cdr3_length: 16; v_call: TRBV6-4; cdr3_nt: TGTGCCAGAAGACTTGGACAGCCTGGGCGCACAGATACGCAGTATTTT; cdr3_aa: CARRLGQPGRTDTQYF
clone_size: -; j_call: TRBJ2-3; d_call: -; cdr3_length: 13; v_call: TRBV7-2; cdr3_nt: TGTGCCAGCAGCGTGGGTGGCACAGATACGCAGTATTTT; cdr3_aa: CASSVGGTDTQYF
clone_size: -; j_call: TRBJ1-3; d_call: -; cdr3_length: 15; v_call: TRBV18; cdr3_nt: TGTGCCAGCTCACCGCTCGGGTTCGCTGGAAACACCATATATTTT; cdr3_aa: CASSPLGFAGNTIYF
clone_size: -; j_call: TRBJ2-7; d_call: -; cdr3_length: 13; v_call: TRBV28; cdr3_nt: TGTGCCAGCAGTTTATGGGGGAGAGGCGAGCAGTACTTC; cdr3_aa: CASSLWGRGEQYF
clone_size: -; j_call: TRBJ2-2; d_call: -; cdr3_length: 12; v_call: TRBV7-7; cdr3_nt: TGTGCTAGCAGCTTGAGTGGCGGGGAGCTGTTTTTT; cdr3_aa: CASSLSGGELFF
clone_size: -; j_call: TRBJ2-7; d_call: TRBD2; cdr3_length: 15; v_call: TRBV11-2; cdr3_nt: TGTGCCAGCAGCTTAGATGAGCGGGGGTACTACGAGCAGTACTTC; cdr3_aa: CASSLDERGYYEQYF
clone_size: few; j_call: TRBJ2-3; d_call: TRBD2; cdr3_length: 16; v_call: TRBV7-2; cdr3_nt: TGTGCCAGCAGCCGAGGGGGGACTAGCGGCACAGATACGCAGTATTTT; cdr3_aa: CASSRGGTSGTDTQYF
clone_size: -; j_call: TRBJ1-6; d_call: -; cdr3_length: 15; v_call: TRBV27; cdr3_nt: TGTGCCAGCAGTTTAGATGGGAACTATAATTCACCCCTCCACTTT; cdr3_aa: CASSLDGNYNSPLHF
clone_size: -; j_call: TRBJ2-3; d_call: TRBD2; cdr3_length: 16; v_call: TRBV10-3; cdr3_nt: TGTGCCATCAGGGCCGCAGCGGGGACTAGCACAGATACGCAGTATTTT; cdr3_aa: CAIRAAAGTSTDTQYF
clone_size: few; j_call: TRBJ2-7; d_call: TRBD1; cdr3_length: 15; v_call: TRBV7-2; cdr3_nt: TGTGCCAGCAGCCCCCGGGACAGGGCTTCCTACGAGCAGTACTTC; cdr3_aa: CASSPRDRASYEQYF
clone_size: -; j_call: TRBJ2-7; d_call: -; cdr3_length: 15; v_call: TRBV6-5; cdr3_nt: TGTGCCAGCAAAAAACTGGGGCAGGGATTGGGGGAGCAGTACTTC; cdr3_aa: CASKKLGQGLGEQYF
clone_size: -; j_call: TRBJ2-2; d_call: -; cdr3_length: 14; v_call: TRBV7-9; cdr3_nt: TGTGCCAGCAGCTTAAAGACAGGAACCGGGGAGCTGTTTTTT; cdr3_aa: CASSLKTGTGELFF
clone_size: -; j_call: TRBJ2-7; d_call: TRBD2; cdr3_length: 11; v_call: TRBV20-1; cdr3_nt: TGCAGTGCTAGGGGGACTAGGGAGCAGTACTTC; cdr3_aa: CSARGTREQYF
clone_size: few; j_call: TRBJ2-7; d_call: -; cdr3_length: 16; v_call: TRBV7-2; cdr3_nt: TGTGCCAGCAGTCACCTGCCGGGACGACTCTCCTACGAGCAGTACTTC; cdr3_aa: CASSHLPGRLSYEQYF
clone_size: -; j_call: TRBJ2-3; d_call: TRBD2; cdr3_length: 16; v_call: TRBV5-4; cdr3_nt: TGTGCCAGCAGCTTCCCACTAGCGGATCGCACAGATACGCAGTATTTT; cdr3_aa: CASSFPLADRTDTQYF